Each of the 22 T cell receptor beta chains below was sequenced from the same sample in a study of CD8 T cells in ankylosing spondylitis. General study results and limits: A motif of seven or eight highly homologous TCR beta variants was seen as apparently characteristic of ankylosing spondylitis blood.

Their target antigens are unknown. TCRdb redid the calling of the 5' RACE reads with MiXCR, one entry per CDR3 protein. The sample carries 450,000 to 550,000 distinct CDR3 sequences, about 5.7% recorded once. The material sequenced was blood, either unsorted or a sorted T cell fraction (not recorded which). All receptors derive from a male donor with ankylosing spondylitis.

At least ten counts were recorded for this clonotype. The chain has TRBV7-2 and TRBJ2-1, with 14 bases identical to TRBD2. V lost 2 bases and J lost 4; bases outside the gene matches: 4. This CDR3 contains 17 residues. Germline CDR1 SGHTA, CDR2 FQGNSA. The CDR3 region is CASSLSGLAGGYNEQFF. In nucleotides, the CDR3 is TGTGCCAGCAGCTTATCCGGACTAGCGGGGGGATACAATGAGCAGTTCTTC.

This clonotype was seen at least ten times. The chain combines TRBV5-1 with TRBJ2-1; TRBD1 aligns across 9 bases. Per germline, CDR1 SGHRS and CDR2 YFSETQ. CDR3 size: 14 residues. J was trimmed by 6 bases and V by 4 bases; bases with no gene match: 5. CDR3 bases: TGCGCCAGCAGCCACCGGGACAGGGTCAATGAGCAGTTCTTC. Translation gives CASSHRDRVNEQFF.

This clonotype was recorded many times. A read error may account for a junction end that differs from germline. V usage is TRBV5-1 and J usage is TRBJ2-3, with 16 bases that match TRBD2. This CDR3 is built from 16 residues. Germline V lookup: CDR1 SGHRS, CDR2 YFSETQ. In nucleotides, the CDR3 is TGTGCCAGCAGCTCGGGACTAGCGGGAGGGACAGATACGCAGTATTTT. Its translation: CASSSGLAGGTDTQYF.

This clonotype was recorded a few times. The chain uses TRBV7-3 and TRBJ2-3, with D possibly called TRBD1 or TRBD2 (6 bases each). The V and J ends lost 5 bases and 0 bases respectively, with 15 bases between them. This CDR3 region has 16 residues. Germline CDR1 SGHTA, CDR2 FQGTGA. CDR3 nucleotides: TGTGCCAGCAGCCCGGGGGCGGGGCGGAGCACAGATACGCAGTATTTT. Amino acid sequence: CASSPGAGRSTDTQYF.

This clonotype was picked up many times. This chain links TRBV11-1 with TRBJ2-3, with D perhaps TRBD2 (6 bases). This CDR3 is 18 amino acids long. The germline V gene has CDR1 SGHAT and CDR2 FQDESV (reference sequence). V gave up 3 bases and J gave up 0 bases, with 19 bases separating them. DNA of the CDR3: TGTGCCAGCAGCTTTAGTTTGAGGACGGGGACTAGCACAGATACGCAGTATTTT. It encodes CASSFSLRTGTSTDTQYF.

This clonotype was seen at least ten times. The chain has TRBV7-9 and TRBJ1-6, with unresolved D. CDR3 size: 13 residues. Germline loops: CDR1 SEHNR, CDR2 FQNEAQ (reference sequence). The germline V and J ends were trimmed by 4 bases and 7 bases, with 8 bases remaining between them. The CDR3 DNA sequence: TGTGCCAGCAGCTCCACCACCAATTCACCCCTCCACTTT. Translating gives CASSSTTNSPLHF. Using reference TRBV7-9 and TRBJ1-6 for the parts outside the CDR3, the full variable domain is DTGVSQNPRHKITKRGQNVTFRCDPISEHNRLYWYRQTLGQGPEFLTYFQNEAQLEKSRLLSDRFSAERPKGSFSTLEIQRTEQGDSAMYLCASSSTTNSPLHFGNGTRLTVT.

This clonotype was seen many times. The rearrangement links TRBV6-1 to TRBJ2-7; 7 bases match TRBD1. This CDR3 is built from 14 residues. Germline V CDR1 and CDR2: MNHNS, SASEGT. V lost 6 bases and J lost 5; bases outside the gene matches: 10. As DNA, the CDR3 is TGTGCCAGCAGCGACAGGGCGCCTTCCGACGAGCAGTACTTC. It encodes CASSDRAPSDEQYF.

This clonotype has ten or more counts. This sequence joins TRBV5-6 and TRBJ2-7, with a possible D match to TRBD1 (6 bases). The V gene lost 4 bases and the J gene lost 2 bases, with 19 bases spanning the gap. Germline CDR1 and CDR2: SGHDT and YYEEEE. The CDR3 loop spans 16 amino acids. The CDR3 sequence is CASSLLQGLGTYEQYF. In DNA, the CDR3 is TGTGCCAGCAGCCTCCTACAGGGATTGGGCACCTACGAGCAGTACTTC.

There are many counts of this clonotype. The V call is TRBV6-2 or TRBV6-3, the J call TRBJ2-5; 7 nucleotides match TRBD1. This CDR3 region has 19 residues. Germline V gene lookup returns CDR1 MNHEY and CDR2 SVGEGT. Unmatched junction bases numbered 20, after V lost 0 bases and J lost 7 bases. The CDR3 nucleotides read TGTGCCAGCAGTTACTCGATAGGGACAGCTTCTACCGCCGTTAGGACCCAGTACTTC. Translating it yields CASSYSIGTASTAVRTQYF.

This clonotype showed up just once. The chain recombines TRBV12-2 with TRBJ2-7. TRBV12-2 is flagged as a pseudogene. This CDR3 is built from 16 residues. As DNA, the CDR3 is TGTGCAAGTCGCTTAGATGCAGGAGACAGGTCTTACGAGCAGTACTTC. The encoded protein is CASRLDAGDRSYEQYF.

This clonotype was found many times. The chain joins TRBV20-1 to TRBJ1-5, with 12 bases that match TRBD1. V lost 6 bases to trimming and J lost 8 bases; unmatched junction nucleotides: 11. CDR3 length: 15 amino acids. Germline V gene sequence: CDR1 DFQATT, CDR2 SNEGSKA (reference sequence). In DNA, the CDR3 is TGCAGTGCCCGACCCGGGACAGGGGGCTGGGAGCCCCAGCATTTT. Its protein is CSARPGTGGWEPQHF.

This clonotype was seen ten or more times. The CDR3 is CSVEVDTDSPLHF. The CDR3 DNA reads TGCAGCGTTGAAGTGGACACCGATTCACCCCTCCACTTT. V is TRBV29-1 and J is TRBJ1-6, with a possible D match to TRBD1 (5 bases). Germline-derived CDR1 and CDR2 are SQVTM and ANQGSEA. The ends were cut back, 1 base at V and 8 bases at J, with 9 bases in the middle. The length of the CDR3 is 13 residues.

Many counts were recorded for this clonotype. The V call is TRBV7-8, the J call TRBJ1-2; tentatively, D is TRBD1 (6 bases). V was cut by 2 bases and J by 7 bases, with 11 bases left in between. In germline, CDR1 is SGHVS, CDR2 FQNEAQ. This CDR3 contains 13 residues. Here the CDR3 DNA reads TGTGCCAGCAGCTTATGGGGACAAGTTGGCTACACCTTC. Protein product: CASSLWGQVGYTF. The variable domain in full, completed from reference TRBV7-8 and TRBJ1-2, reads GAGVSQSPRYKVAKRGQDVALRCDPISGHVSLFWYQQALGQGPEFLTYFQNEAQLDKSGLPSDRFFAERPEGSVSTLKIQRTQQEDSAVYLCASSLWGQVGYTFGSGTRLTVV.

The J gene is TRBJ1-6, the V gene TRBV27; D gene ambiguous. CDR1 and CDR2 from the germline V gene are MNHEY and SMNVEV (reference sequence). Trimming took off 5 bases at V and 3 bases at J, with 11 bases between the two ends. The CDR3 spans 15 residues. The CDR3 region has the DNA TGTGCCAGCAGTCCCGGCAGGCTCTATAATTCACCCCTCCACTTT. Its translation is CASSPGRLYNSPLHF.

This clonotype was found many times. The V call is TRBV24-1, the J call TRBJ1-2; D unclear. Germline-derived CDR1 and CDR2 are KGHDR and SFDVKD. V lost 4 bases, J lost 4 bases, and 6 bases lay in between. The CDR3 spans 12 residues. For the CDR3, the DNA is TGTGCCACCAGTGACAGAAGCTATGGCTACACCTTC. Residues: CATSDRSYGYTF.

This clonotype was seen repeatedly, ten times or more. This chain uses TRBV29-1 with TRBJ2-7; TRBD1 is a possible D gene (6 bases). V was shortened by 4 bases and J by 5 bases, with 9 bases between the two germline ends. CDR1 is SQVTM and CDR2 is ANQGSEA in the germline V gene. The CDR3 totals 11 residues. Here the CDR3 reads CSVGQANEQYF. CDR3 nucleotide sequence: TGCAGCGTTGGACAGGCAAACGAGCAGTACTTC.

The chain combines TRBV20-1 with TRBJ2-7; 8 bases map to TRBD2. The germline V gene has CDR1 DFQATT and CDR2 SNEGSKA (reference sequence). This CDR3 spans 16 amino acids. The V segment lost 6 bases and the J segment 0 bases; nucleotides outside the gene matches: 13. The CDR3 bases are TGCAGTGCCGCCGGGGGGGAAGTAGCGAACTCCTACGAGCAGTACTTC. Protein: CSAAGGEVANSYEQYF.

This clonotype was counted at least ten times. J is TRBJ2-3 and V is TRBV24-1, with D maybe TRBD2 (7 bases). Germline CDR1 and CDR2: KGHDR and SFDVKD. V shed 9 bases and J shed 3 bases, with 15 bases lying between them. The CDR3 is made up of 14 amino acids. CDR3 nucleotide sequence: TGTGCCACCGGGGGGGCGCTTTTGACAGATACGCAGTATTTT. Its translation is CATGGALLTDTQYF.

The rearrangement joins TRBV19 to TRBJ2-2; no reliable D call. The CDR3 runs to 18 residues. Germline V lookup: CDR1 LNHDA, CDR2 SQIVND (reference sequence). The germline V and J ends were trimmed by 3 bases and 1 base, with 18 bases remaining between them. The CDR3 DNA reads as TGTGCCAGTAGTATCATCCTATCTGAGGTAGAGAACACCGGGGAGCTGTTTTTT. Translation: CASSIILSEVENTGELFF.

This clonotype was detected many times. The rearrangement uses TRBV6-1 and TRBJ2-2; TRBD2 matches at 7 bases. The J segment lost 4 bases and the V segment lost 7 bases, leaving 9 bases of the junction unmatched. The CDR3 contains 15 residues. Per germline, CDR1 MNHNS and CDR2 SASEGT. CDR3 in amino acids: CASTGRGGATGELFF. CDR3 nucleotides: TGTGCCAGCACGGGCCGGGGAGGGGCCACCGGGGAGCTGTTTTTT.

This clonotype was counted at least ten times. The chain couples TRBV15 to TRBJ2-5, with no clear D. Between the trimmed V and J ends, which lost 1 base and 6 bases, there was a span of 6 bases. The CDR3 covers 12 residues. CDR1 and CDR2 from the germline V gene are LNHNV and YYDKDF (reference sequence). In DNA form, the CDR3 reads TGTGCCACCAGCAGAGTTTTAAAGACCCAGTACTTC. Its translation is CATSRVLKTQYF.

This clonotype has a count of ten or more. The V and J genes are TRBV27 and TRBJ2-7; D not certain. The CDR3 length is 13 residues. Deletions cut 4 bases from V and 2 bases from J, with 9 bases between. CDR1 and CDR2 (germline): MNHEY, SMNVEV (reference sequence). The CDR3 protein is CASSYGPPYEQYF. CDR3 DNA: TGTGCCAGCAGTTACGGTCCCCCCTACGAGCAGTACTTC.